This T cell receptor (beta chain) was documented in a study of cytomegalovirus exposure and HLA in healthy donors. CDR3 length: 15 amino acids. Germline V lookup: CDR1 MNHNS, CDR2 SASEGT. Trimming cost V 4 bases and J 4 bases; bases outside gene matches: 1. PCR was performed using 60 Vbeta and 13 Jbeta primers. Data came from immunoSEQ multiplex PCR; TCRdb stores just in-frame clones and leaves some out. The sample table includes 110,000 to 150,000 clones. The clonotype originates from a male donor in good health and CMV-seronegative. The chain has TRBV6-1 and TRBJ2-3; 14 bases fit TRBD2. Sequencing was done on a sample of PBMCs. This CDR3 reads CASSGLAGGPDTQYF. The CDR3 DNA is TGTGCCAGCAGTGGACTAGCGGGAGGGCCAGATACGCAGTATTTT.